The rows below give T cell receptor beta chains drawn from one sample of a study of OX40 agonist ivuxolimab in advanced cancers. Measured with immunoSEQ multiplex PCR; TCRdb has only the in-frame clones, and not every one. This sample yields 50,000 to 80,000 clones, of which 91% are seen a single time; approximately 5.6% belongs to the top ten. Material: CD4+ or CD8+ T cells sorted from blood, obtained in a trial of the OX40 agonist ivuxolimab. Source of these receptors: an adult with an advanced solid tumor such as melanoma, head and neck, liver or kidney cancer. Both conserved end residues are part of each CDR3. D genes are given only for firm matches. Some rows mark clone size as missing; the rest say once, few, many or name a class of expanded clone.

>TRBJ2-7|TRBD2|14|TRBV9|once
CASSVGSGSREQYF
TGTGCCAGCAGCGTAGGTAGCGGGAGTCGCGAGCAGTACTTC
>TRBJ2-7|NA|15|TRBV7-9|NA
CASSYLKGGAYEQYF
TGTGCCAGCAGCTACCTTAAGGGGGGAGCCTACGAGCAGTACTTC
>TRBJ2-7|TRBD2|13|TRBV2|NA
CASRRTSGYEQYF
TGTGCCAGCAGAAGGACTAGCGGTTACGAGCAGTACTTC
>TRBJ1-5|NA|15|TRBV30|NA
CAWSVSGARWQPQHF
TGTGCCTGGAGTGTGTCGGGGGCGCGCTGGCAGCCCCAGCATTTT
>TRBJ2-3|TRBD2|16|TRBV18|NA
CASSPYAGGSTDTQYF
TGTGCCAGCTCACCATATGCGGGAGGGAGCACAGATACGCAGTATTTT
>TRBJ2-1|TRBD2|18|TRBV28|NA
CASSLSSRVSGTYNEQFF
TGTGCCAGCAGTTTATCCTCCCGCGTTAGCGGGACCTACAATGAGCAGTTCTTC
>TRBJ1-5|TRBD1|15|TRBV2|NA
CASSDVSGGSQPQHF
TGTGCCAGCAGTGATGTGTCAGGGGGGAGTCAGCCCCAGCATTTT
>TRBJ2-6|NA|16|TRBV5-1|NA
CASSLVGTSGANVLTF
TGCGCCAGCAGCTTGGTCGGGACTTCCGGGGCCAACGTCCTGACTTTC
>TRBJ2-3|NA|11|TRBV10-1|NA
CASSFTDTQYF
TGCGCCAGCAGCTTCACAGATACGCAGTATTTT
>TRBJ2-3|NA|13|TRBV2|NA
CASSIGRTDTQYF
TGTGCCAGCAGCATAGGGAGGACAGATACGCAGTATTTT
>TRBJ2-2|NA|12|TRBV7-2|NA
CASSFPPGELFF
TGTGCCAGCAGCTTCCCGCCCGGGGAGCTGTTTTTT
>TRBJ2-3|NA|13|TRBV15|NA
CAGRDPSTDTQYF
TGTGCCGGCCGGGACCCCAGCACAGATACGCAGTATTTT
>TRBJ1-4|TRBD1|16|TRBV28|once
CASSPRPQGGNEKLFF
TGTGCCAGCAGTCCTAGGCCTCAGGGGGGAAATGAAAAACTGTTTTTT
>TRBJ2-1|TRBD2|19|TRBV4-1|NA
CASSQETQVAGGGNNEQFF
TGCGCCAGCAGCCAAGAGACCCAAGTAGCGGGAGGGGGCAACAATGAGCAGTTCTTC
>TRBJ2-5|NA|15|TRBV6-6|NA
CASSFLGVALETQYF
TGTGCCAGCAGTTTTCTCGGAGTAGCTTTGGAGACCCAGTACTTC
>TRBJ1-5|NA|13|TRBV18|NA
CASSPDRDQPQHF
TGTGCCAGCTCACCGGACAGAGATCAGCCCCAGCATTTT
>TRBJ2-1|NA|12|TRBV28|NA
CASSDTNLGQFF
TGTGCCAGCAGTGATACTAACCTAGGTCAGTTCTTC
>TRBJ2-7|NA|13|TRBV5-4|NA
CASSLDRDLEQYF
TGTGCCAGCAGCTTGGACAGGGACTTGGAGCAGTACTTC
>TRBJ1-5|NA|12|TRBV5-6|few
CASSLNDQPQHF
TGTGCCAGCAGCTTAAATGATCAGCCCCAGCATTTT
>TRBJ2-7|NA|14|TRBV6-4|NA
CASSDGQSTYEQYF
TGTGCCAGCAGTGACGGACAGAGTACCTACGAGCAGTACTTC
>TRBJ2-7|NA|15|TRBV11-1|NA
CASSLVWDSSYEQYF
TGTGCCAGCAGCTTAGTTTGGGACTCTTCCTACGAGCAGTACTTC
>TRBJ2-7|NA|17|TRBV21-1|NA
CASSILDTLRDSYEQYF
TGTGCCAGCAGCATATTAGATACTTTGCGGGATTCCTACGAGCAGTACTTC
>TRBJ1-2|TRBD1|15|TRBV28|NA
CASNPLGGQLKGYTF
TGTGCCAGCAATCCTTTAGGGGGACAGCTGAAGGGCTACACCTTC
>TRBJ2-4|NA|18|TRBV9|NA
CASSAQGIGIGAKNIQYF
TGTGCCAGCAGCGCCCAGGGGATCGGGATTGGGGCCAAAAACATTCAGTACTTC
>TRBJ1-2|NA|12|TRBV28|NA
CASRGADYGYTF
TGTGCCAGCAGGGGGGCGGACTATGGCTACACCTTC
>TRBJ1-1|NA|13|TRBV10-1|once
CASAGTPNTEAFF
TGCGCCAGCGCCGGGACACCGAACACTGAAGCTTTCTTT
>TRBJ1-5|NA|16|TRBV19|once
CASSRLTLGDNQPQHF
TGTGCCAGTAGTAGGCTAACGTTAGGGGACAATCAGCCCCAGCATTTT
>TRBJ1-3|NA|13|TRBV6-5|NA
CASSLSSGNTIYF
TGTGCCAGCAGCCTTAGCTCTGGAAACACCATATATTTT
>TRBJ1-1|NA|13|TRBV7-8|once
CASSTQANTEAFF
TGTGCCAGCAGCACACAGGCGAACACTGAAGCTTTCTTT
>TRBJ2-7|NA|14|TRBV25-1|NA
CASTRAGKFYEQYF
TGTGCCTCTACTAGGGCAGGGAAGTTCTACGAGCAGTACTTC
>TRBJ2-7|NA|14|TRBV28|NA
CASSLDQVPYEQYF
TGTGCCAGCAGTTTAGACCAGGTCCCGTACGAGCAGTACTTC
>TRBJ2-7|NA|14|TRBV6-1|NA
CASTRGPGSYEQYF
TGTGCCAGCACCCGCGGGCCCGGATCCTACGAGCAGTACTTC
>TRBJ1-5|NA|14|TRBV19|NA
CASSMGSSNQPQHF
TGTGCCAGTAGTATGGGGAGTAGCAATCAGCCCCAGCATTTT
>TRBJ2-7|NA|13|TRBV28|NA
CASSFISSYEQYF
TGTGCCAGCAGTTTCATTAGCTCCTACGAGCAGTACTTC
>TRBJ2-5|NA|13|TRBV5-1|NA
CASKKGERETQYF
TGCGCCAGCAAGAAGGGTGAGCGAGAGACCCAGTACTTC
>TRBJ2-7|TRBD2|15|TRBV27|NA
CASSLKAGGYYEQYF
TGTGCCAGCAGTTTGAAAGCGGGAGGATACTACGAGCAGTACTTC
>TRBJ2-1|TRBD1|14|TRBV5-5|once
CASSFWDRANEQFF
TGTGCCAGCAGCTTTTGGGACAGGGCCAATGAGCAGTTCTTC
>TRBJ1-1|NA|12|TRBV19|once
CASSIEGGEAFF
TGTGCCAGTAGTATAGAAGGGGGTGAAGCTTTCTTT
>TRBJ2-7|TRBD1|17|TRBV5-1|once
CASSLVAGTANSYEQYF
TGCGCCAGCAGCTTGGTGGCCGGGACAGCGAACTCCTACGAGCAGTACTTC
>TRBJ2-5|TRBD2|13|TRBV28|NA
CASTLGRTRTQYF
TGTGCCAGCACCCTTGGGCGGACTAGGACCCAGTACTTC
>TRBJ2-7|NA|13|TRBV5-1|NA
CASSLMATYEQYF
TGCGCCAGCAGCTTGATGGCGACCTACGAGCAGTACTTC
>TRBJ2-2|TRBD2|17|TRBV7-3|once
CASSLTLASGKTGELFF
TGTGCCAGCAGCTTAACGTTAGCTAGCGGGAAAACCGGGGAGCTGTTTTTT